The 10 T cell receptor beta chains listed next were all sequenced from one sample in a study of blood T cell repertoires in COVID-19. Sequencing was performed with immunoSEQ multiplex PCR; in TCRdb, only in-frame clones are kept and a portion is missing. The table includes about 180,000 clones, approximately 88% detected once. What was sequenced was peripheral blood. Source of these receptors: a woman between 25 and 40 years old with acute or convalescent COVID-19.

This clone was picked up a small number of times. The genes are TRBV27 and TRBJ2-2; D gene uncertain. Germline CDR1 reads MNHEY; CDR2 reads SMNVEV (reference sequence). V was pared by 3 bases and J by 5 bases, with 4 bases between. This CDR3 has 12 residues. The CDR3 is CASSFLTGELFF. The DNA of the CDR3 is TGTGCCAGCAGTTTTTTAACCGGGGAGCTGTTTTTT.

The chain couples TRBV5-1 to TRBJ1-2, with no clear D. CDR1 and CDR2 (germline): SGHRS, YFSETQ. V was cut by 2 bases and J by 4 bases, with 9 bases left in between. The CDR3 is 13 amino acids. The CDR3 is CASSLEGSYGYTF. The CDR3 DNA is TGCGCCAGCAGCTTAGAGGGAAGCTATGGCTACACCTTC.

This sequence joins TRBV20-1 and TRBJ2-1, with 9 bases matching TRBD2. The CDR3 extends over 15 amino acids. V was pared by 3 bases and J by 4 bases, with 7 bases of the junction left unmatched. Per the germline V gene, CDR1 is DFQATT and CDR2 is SNEGSKA (reference sequence). CDR3 nucleotides: TGCAGTGCTAGTGGTGGGCTAGCGGGGTACAATGAGCAGTTCTTC. It codes for CSASGGLAGYNEQFF.

This clone appeared once. Other DNA sequences within the sample encode an identical CDR3. The chain employs TRBV12-3 or TRBV12-4 and TRBJ2-2; D gene unclear. CDR3 length: 13 residues. V dropped 2 bases and J dropped 3 bases, with 4 bases sitting between them. The CDR3 loop is CASSLRDTGELFF. The DNA of the CDR3 is TGTGCCAGCAGTTTAAGAGACACCGGGGAGCTGTTTTTT.

The V and J genes are TRBV15 and TRBJ2-3; 11 nucleotides align to TRBD2. Germline CDR1 LNHNV, CDR2 YYDKDF (reference sequence). With 4 bases clipped from V and 4 bases from J, the junction kept 7 bases outside the gene matches. This CDR3 is built from 16 residues. CDR3 sequence: CATSIPSGRFADTQYF. The CDR3, as DNA: TGTGCCACCAGCATCCCTAGCGGGAGGTTCGCAGATACGCAGTATTTT.

The chain has TRBV5-1 and TRBJ2-7; D is possibly TRBD1 (6 bases). V gave up 3 bases and J gave up 4 bases, with 14 bases separating them. This CDR3 has 14 residues. Germline V gives CDR1 SGHRS, CDR2 YFSETQ. The CDR3 region is CASSSRDTSYEQYF. The CDR3 coding sequence is TGCGCCAGCAGCTCCCGGGACACCTCTTACGAGCAGTACTTC.

V usage is TRBV2 and J usage is TRBJ1-1; D uncertain. The germline gives CDR1 SNHLY, CDR2 FYNNEI. The V and J ends lost 7 bases and 1 base respectively, with 10 bases between them. CDR3 length: 13 residues. CDR3 coding DNA: TGTGCCAGCATTACCACAGAGAACACTGAAGCTTTCTTT. Encoded protein: CASITTENTEAFF.

This chain uses TRBV5-1 with TRBJ2-3, with 7 bases matching TRBD2. The J segment lost 2 bases and the V segment lost 7 bases, leaving 10 bases of the junction unmatched. Germline values: CDR1 SGHRS, CDR2 YFSETQ. The CDR3 is made up of 15 amino acids. CDR3 sequence reads: CASRGGRAPTDTQYF. The CDR3 nucleotides are TGCGCCAGCCGGGGTGGGAGGGCCCCCACAGATACGCAGTATTTT.

This chain links TRBV28 with TRBJ1-3; D might be TRBD1 (6 bases). Germline assignment: CDR1 MDHEN and CDR2 SYDVKM. V was clipped by 2 bases and J by 0 bases, with 14 bases between them. The CDR3 is made up of 17 amino acids. In nucleotides, the CDR3 is TGTGCCAGCAGTTTAGAGGAGCAGGGGAACTCTGGAAACACCATATATTTT. Translation: CASSLEEQGNSGNTIYF.

The genes are TRBV5-4 and TRBJ2-1; TRBD1 matches at 7 bases. CDR3 length: 15 amino acids. CDR1 is SGHNT and CDR2 is YYREEE in the germline V gene (reference sequence). V trimming: 4 bases; J trimming: 6 bases; junction bases outside the gene matches: 10. The CDR3 DNA is TGTGCCAGCAGCCAGGCATCCCAGGGGGTCAATGAGCAGTTCTTC. This gives the protein CASSQASQGVNEQFF.